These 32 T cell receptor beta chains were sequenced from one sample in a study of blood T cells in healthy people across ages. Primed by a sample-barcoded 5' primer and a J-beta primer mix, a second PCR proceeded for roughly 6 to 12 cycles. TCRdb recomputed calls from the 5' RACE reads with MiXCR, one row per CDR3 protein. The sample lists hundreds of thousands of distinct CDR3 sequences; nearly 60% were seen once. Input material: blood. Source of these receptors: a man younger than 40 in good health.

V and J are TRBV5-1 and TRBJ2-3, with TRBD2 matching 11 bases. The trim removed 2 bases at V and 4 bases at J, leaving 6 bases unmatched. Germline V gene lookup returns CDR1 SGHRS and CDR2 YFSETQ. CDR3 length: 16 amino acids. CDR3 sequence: CASSLLAGGRPDTQYF. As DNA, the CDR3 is TGCGCCAGCAGCTTATTAGCGGGGGGGCGGCCAGATACGCAGTATTTT.

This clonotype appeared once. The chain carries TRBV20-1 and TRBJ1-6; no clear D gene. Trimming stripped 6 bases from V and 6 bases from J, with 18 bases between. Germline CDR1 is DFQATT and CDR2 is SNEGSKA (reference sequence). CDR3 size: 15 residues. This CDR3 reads CSAKADRSPNSPLHF. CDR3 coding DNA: TGCAGTGCCAAGGCGGACCGGAGCCCTAATTCACCCCTCCACTTT.

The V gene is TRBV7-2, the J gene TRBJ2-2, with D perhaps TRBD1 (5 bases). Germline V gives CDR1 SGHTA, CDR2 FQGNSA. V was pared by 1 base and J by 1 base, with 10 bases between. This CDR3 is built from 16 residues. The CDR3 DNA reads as TGTGCCAGCAGCTTAGGGCGTCAGGGGAACACCGGGGAGCTGTTTTTT. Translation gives CASSLGRQGNTGELFF.

In DNA form, the CDR3 reads TGCGCCAGCAGCATAGCGGGAGGCGCTCAAGAGACCCAGTACTTC. This encodes CASSIAGGAQETQYF. J is TRBJ2-5 and V is TRBV5-1; TRBD2 matches 10 bases. Germline-derived CDR1 and CDR2 are SGHRS and YFSETQ. V lost 4 bases, J lost 2 bases, and 5 bases stayed unmatched. The CDR3 sequence is 15 residues long.

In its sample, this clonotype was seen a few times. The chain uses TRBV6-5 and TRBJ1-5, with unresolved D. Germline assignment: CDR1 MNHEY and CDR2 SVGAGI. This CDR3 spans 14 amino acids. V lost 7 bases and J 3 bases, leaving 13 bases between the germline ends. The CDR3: CASKPRYPNQPQHF. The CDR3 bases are TGTGCCAGCAAACCCCGGTACCCCAATCAGCCCCAGCATTTT.

The CDR3 loop is CASSPGGGSSGGYTF. CDR3 nucleotide sequence: TGTGCCAGCAGCCCCGGGGGGGGCAGTTCAGGTGGCTACACCTTC. This chain links TRBV27 with TRBJ1-2; D is possibly TRBD1 (6 bases). The CDR3 loop spans 15 amino acids. Trimming stripped 6 bases from V and 7 bases from J, with 21 bases between. The germline gives CDR1 MNHEY, CDR2 SMNVEV (reference sequence).

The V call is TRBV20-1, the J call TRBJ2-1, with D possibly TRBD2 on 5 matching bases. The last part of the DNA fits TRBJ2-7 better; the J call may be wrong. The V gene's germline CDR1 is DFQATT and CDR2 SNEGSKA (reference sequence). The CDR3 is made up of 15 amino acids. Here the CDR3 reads CSARDVAGLLYEQYF. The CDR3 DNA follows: TGCAGTGCTAGAGATGTGGCGGGCCTACTTTACGAGCAGTACTTC.

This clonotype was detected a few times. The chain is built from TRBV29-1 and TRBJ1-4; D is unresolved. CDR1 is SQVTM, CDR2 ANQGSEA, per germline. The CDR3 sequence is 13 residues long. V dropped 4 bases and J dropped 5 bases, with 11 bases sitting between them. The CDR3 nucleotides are TGCAGCGTTGGAAGACAACAAAATGAAAAACTGTTTTTT. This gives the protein CSVGRQQNEKLFF.

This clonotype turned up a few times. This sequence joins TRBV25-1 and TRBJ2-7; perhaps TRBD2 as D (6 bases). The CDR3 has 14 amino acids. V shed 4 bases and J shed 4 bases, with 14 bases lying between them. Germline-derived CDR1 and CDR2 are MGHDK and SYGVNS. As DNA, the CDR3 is TGTGCCAGCAGTGGTACCGGGAGCAGGTACGAGCAGTACTTC. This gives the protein CASSGTGSRYEQYF.

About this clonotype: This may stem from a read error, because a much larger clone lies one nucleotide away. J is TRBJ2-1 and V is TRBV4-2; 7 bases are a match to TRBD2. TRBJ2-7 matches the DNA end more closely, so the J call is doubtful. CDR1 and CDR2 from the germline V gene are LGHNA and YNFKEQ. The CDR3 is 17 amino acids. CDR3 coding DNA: TGTGCCAGCAGCCAAGACCGTCCGGGAGGCTCCTACAATGAGCAGTACTTC. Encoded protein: CASSQDRPGGSYNEQYF.

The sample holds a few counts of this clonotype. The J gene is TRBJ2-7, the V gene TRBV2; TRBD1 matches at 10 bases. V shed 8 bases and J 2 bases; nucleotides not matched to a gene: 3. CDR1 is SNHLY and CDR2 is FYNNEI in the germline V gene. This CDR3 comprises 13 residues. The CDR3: CASGGTGAYEQYF. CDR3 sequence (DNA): TGTGCCAGCGGGGGGACAGGGGCCTACGAGCAGTACTTC.

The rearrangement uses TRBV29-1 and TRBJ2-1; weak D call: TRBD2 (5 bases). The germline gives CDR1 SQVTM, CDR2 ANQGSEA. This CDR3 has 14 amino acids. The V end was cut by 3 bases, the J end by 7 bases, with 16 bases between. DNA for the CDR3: TGCAGCGTTGAGTTAGCGTCGATATTAAATGAGCAGTTCTTC. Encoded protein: CSVELASILNEQFF.

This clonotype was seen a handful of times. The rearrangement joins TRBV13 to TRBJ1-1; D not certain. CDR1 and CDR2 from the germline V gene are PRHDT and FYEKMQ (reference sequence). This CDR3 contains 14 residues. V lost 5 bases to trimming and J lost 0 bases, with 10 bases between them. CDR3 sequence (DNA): TGTGCCAGCAGCGAGGCGTCTATGAACACTGAAGCTTTCTTT. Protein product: CASSEASMNTEAFF.

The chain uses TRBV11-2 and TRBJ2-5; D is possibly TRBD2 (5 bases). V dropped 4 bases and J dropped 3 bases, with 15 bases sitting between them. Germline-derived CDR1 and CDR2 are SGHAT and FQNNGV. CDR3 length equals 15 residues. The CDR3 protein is CASSWTRNGEETQYF. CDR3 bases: TGTGCCAGCAGCTGGACTCGGAACGGTGAAGAGACCCAGTACTTC.

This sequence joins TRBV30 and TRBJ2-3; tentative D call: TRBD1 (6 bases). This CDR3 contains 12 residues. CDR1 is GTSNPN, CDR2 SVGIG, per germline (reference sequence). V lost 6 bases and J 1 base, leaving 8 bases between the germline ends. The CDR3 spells CACGGGTDTQYF. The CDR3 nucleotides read TGTGCCTGTGGGGGCGGCACAGATACGCAGTATTTT.

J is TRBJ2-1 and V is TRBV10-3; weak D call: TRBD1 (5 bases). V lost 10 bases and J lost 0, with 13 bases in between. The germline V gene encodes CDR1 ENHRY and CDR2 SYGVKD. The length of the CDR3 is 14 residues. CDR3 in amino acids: CATPGPSSYNEQFF. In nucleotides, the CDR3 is TGTGCCACCCCAGGGCCAAGCTCCTACAATGAGCAGTTCTTC.

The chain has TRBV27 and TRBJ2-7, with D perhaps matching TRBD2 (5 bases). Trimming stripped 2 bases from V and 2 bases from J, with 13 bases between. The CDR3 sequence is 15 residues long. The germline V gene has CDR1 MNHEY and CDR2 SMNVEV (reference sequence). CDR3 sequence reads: CASSLGPSGPYEQYF. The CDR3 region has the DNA TGTGCCAGCAGTTTAGGTCCGAGCGGTCCCTACGAGCAGTACTTC.

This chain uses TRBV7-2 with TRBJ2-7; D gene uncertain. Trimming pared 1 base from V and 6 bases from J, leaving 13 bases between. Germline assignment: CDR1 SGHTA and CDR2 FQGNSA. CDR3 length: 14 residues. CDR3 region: CASSLVVNTVEQYF. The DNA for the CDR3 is TGTGCCAGCAGCTTAGTCGTCAATACCGTCGAGCAGTACTTC.

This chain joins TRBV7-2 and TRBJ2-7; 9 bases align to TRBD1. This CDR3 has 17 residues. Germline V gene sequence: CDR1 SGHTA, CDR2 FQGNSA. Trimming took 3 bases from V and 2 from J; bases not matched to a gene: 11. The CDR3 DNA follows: TGTGCCAGCAGCTTCGTACAGGGGGCCGATAAACCCTACGAGCAGTACTTC. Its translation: CASSFVQGADKPYEQYF.

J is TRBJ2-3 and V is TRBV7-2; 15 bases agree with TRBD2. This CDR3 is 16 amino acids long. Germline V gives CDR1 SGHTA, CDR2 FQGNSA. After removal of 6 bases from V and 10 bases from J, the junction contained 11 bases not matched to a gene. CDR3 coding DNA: TGTGCCAGCAGTCAACAAAGGGGGACTAGCGGGGGGTCGCAGTATTTT. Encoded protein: CASSQQRGTSGGSQYF.

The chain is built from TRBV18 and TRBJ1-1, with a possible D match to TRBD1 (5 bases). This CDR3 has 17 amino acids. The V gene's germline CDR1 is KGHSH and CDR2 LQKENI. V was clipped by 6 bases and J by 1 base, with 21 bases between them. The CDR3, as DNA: TGTGCCAGCTCTCCTCGACAGACCACCTTTTCGAACACTGAAGCTTTCTTT. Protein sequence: CASSPRQTTFSNTEAFF. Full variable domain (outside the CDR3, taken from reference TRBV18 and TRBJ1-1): NAGVMQNPRHLVRRRGQEARLRCSPMKGHSHVYWYRQLPEEGLKFMVYLQKENIIDESGMPKERFSAEFPKEGPSILRIQQVVRGDSAAYFCASSPRQTTFSNTEAFFGQGTRLTVV.

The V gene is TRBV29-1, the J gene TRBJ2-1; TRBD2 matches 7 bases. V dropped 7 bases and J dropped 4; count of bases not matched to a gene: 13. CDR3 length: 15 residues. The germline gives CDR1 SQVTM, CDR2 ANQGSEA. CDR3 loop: CSARDYKHTYNEQFF. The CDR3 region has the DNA TGCAGCGCAAGGGACTACAAACACACTTACAATGAGCAGTTCTTC.

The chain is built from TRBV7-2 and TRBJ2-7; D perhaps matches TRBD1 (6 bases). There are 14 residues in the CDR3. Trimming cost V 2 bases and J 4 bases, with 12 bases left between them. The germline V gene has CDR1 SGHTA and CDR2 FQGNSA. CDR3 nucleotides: TGTGCCAGCAGCTTATCAGGGACACGTTACGAGCAGTACTTC. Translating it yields CASSLSGTRYEQYF.

Written as DNA, the CDR3 is TGTGCCAGCAGCTTAGGATCAGTCATACTCTCTGGGGCCAACGTCCTGACTTTC. This encodes CASSLGSVILSGANVLTF. The chain combines TRBV7-8 with TRBJ2-6; no clear D. This CDR3 has 18 residues. From germline, CDR1 is SGHVS and CDR2 FQNEAQ. V gave up 1 base and J gave up 0 bases, with 13 bases separating them.

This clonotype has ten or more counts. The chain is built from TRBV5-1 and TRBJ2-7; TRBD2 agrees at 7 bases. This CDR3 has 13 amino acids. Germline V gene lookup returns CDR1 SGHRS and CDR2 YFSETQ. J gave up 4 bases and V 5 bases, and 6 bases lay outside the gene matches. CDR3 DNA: TGCGCCAGCAGTCTAGGGGAGGGGTACGAGCAGTACTTC. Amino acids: CASSLGEGYEQYF.

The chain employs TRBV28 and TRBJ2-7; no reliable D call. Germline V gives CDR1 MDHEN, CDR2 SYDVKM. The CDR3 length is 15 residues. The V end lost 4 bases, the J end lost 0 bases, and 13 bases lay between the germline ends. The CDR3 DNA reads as TGTGCCAGCAGTTCTACAGCCTTAAGCTCCTACGAGCAGTACTTC. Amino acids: CASSSTALSSYEQYF. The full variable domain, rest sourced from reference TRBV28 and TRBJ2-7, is DVKVTQSSRYLVKRTGEKVFLECVQDMDHENMFWYRQDPGLGLRLIYFSYDVKMKEKGDIPEGYSVSREKKERFSLILESASTNQTSMYLCASSSTALSSYEQYFGPGTRLTVT.

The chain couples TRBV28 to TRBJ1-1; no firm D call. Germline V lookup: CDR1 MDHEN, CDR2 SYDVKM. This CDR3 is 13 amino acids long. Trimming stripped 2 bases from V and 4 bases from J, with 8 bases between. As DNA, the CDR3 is TGTGCCAGCAGTTTAGGGTTCCTCACTGAAGCTTTCTTT. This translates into CASSLGFLTEAFF.

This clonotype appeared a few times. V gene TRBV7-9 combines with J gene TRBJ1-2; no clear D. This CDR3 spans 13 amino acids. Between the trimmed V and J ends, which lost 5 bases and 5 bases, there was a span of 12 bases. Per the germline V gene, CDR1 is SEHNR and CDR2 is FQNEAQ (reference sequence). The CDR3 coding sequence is TGTGCCAGCAGCCCACTAGAGCTTTATGGCTACACCTTC. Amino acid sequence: CASSPLELYGYTF.

The CDR3 bases are TGTGCCAGCAGTTACTTACATACAGTGAACACTGAAGCTTTCTTT. Translation: CASSYLHTVNTEAFF. The chain recombines TRBV6-6 with TRBJ1-1; D gene ambiguous. The CDR3 length is 15 residues. Trimming stripped 1 base from V and 0 bases from J, with 9 bases between. Germline loops: CDR1 MNHNY, CDR2 SVGAGI (reference sequence).

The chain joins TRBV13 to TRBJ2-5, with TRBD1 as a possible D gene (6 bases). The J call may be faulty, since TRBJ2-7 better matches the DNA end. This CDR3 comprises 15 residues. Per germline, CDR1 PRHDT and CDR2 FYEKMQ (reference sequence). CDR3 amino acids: CASSLGQGTPNEQYF. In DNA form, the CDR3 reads TGTGCCAGCAGCTTAGGACAGGGCACTCCCAACGAGCAGTACTTC.

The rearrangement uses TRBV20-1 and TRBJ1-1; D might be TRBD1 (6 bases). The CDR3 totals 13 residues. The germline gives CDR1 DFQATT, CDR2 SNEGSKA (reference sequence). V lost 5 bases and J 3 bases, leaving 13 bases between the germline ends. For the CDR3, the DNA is TGCAGTGCTTCCCGGGACATGGACACTGAAGCTTTCTTT. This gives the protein CSASRDMDTEAFF.

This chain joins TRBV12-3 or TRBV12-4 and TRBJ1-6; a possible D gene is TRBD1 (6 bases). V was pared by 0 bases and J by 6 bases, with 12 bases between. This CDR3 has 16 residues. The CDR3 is CASSLAQGGPNSPLHF. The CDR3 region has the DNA TGTGCCAGCAGTTTAGCACAGGGTGGTCCTAATTCACCCCTCCACTTT.